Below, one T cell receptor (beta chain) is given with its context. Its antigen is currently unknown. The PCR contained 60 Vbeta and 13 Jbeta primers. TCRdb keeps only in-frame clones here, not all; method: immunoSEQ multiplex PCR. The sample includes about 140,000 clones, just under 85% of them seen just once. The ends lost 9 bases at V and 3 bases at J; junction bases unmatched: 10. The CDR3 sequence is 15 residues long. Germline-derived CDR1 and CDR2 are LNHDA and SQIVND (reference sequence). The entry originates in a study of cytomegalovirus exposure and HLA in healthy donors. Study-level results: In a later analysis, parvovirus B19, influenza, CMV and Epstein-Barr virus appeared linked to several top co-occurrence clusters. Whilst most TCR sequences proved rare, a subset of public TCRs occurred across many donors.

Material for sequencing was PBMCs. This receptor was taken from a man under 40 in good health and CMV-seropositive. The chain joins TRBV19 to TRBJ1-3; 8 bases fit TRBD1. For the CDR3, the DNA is TGTGCCAGCCGGGACAGGTCCGTAGGTGGAAACACCATATATTTT. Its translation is CASRDRSVGGNTIYF.